These 27 T cell receptor beta chains originate from one sample sequenced in a study of T cell responses to AZD1222 COVID-19 vaccine. Generated by immunoSEQ multiplex PCR, the TCRdb table keeps only in-frame clones and is missing some. The sample lists 90,000 to 150,000 clones, about nine tenths occurring once. The sample in question was peripheral blood, obtained on day 0 of AZD1222 vaccination. Receptor source: an adult in good health.

The chain uses TRBV12-3 or TRBV12-4 and TRBJ1-2; no reliable D call. The CDR3 has 12 amino acids. The V end was cut by 4 bases, the J end by 8 bases, with 11 bases between. The CDR3 bases are TGTGCCAGCAGTTCCCCTCAAGGGGGCTACACCTTC. As protein: CASSSPQGGYTF.

This rearrangement joins TRBV27 to TRBJ1-4, with D tentatively TRBD1 (5 bases). This CDR3 region has 17 residues. Looked up from germline, CDR1 is MNHEY and CDR2 is SMNVEV (reference sequence). Deletions cut 5 bases from V and 4 bases from J, with 20 bases between. CDR3 region: CASSPGRGIGVNEKLFF. The CDR3 bases are TGTGCCAGCAGTCCTGGGAGAGGGATAGGGGTTAATGAAAAACTGTTTTTT. Using reference TRBV27 and TRBJ1-4 for the parts outside the CDR3, the full variable domain is EAQVTQNPRYLITVTGKKLTVTCSQNMNHEYMSWYRQDPGLGLRQIYYSMNVEVTDKGDVPEGYKVSRKEKRNFPLILESPSPNQTSLYFCASSPGRGIGVNEKLFFGSGTQLSVL.

This clone was detected a few times. This chain joins TRBV5-6 and TRBJ1-4; D remains ambiguous. This CDR3 is built from 16 residues. The V gene lost 4 bases and the J gene lost 1 base, with 14 bases spanning the gap. In germline, CDR1 is SGHDT, CDR2 YYEEEE. The CDR3 sequence is CASSLTETGTNEKLFF. The CDR3 DNA sequence: TGTGCCAGCAGCCTGACCGAGACGGGAACTAATGAAAAACTGTTTTTT.

The chain links TRBV5-1 to TRBJ2-7; D ambiguous. With 0 bases removed from V and 2 bases from J, the gap between germline ends came to 6 bases. CDR1 is SGHRS and CDR2 is YFSETQ in the germline V gene. This CDR3 spans 13 amino acids. CDR3 sequence: CASSLGAPYEQYF. The CDR3 DNA sequence: TGCGCCAGCAGCTTGGGGGCACCCTACGAGCAGTACTTC. The full variable domain, with the rest looked up from reference TRBV5-1 and TRBJ2-7, is KAGVTQTPRYLIKTRGQQVTLSCSPISGHRSVSWYQQTPGQGLQFLFEYFSETQRNKGNFPGRFSGRQFSNSRSEMNVSTLELGDSALYLCASSLGAPYEQYFGPGTRLTVT.

This clone showed up just a few times. The DNA of the CDR3 is TGTGCCAGCAGCTTAGGGGACTATCAGATCATGAACTATGGCTACACCTTC. It translates to CASSLGDYQIMNYGYTF. The chain is built from TRBV7-2 and TRBJ1-2; possibly TRBD1 for D (5 bases). The ends were cut back, 1 base at V and 2 bases at J, with 17 bases in the middle. The CDR3 consists of 17 residues. Germline assignment: CDR1 SGHTA and CDR2 FQGNSA.

The genes are TRBV11-1 and TRBJ2-4; D remains ambiguous. V was pared by 5 bases and J by 0 bases, with 8 bases between. The CDR3 has 14 amino acids. Germline V gene sequence: CDR1 SGHAT, CDR2 FQDESV (reference sequence). CDR3 nucleotides: TGTGCCAGCAGCGCCCGAGAAGCCAAAAACATTCAGTACTTC. Its protein is CASSAREAKNIQYF.

The chain combines TRBV28 with TRBJ1-1; D gene uncertain. CDR1 is MDHEN and CDR2 is SYDVKM in the germline V gene. The CDR3 has 11 amino acids. The germline V and J ends were trimmed by 6 bases and 5 bases, with 7 bases remaining between them. The CDR3 spells CASSTGTEAFF. As DNA, the CDR3 is TGTGCCAGCAGCACGGGGACTGAAGCTTTCTTT.

This clone was detected only a few times. The J gene is TRBJ1-1, the V gene TRBV7-9; D gene uncertain. With 5 bases removed from V and 4 bases from J, the gap between germline ends came to 14 bases. Germline CDR1 reads SEHNR; CDR2 reads FQNEAQ (reference sequence). CDR3 size: 14 residues. CDR3 nucleotide sequence: TGTGCCAGCAGCCCGCCTCGGCTCGGCACTGAAGCTTTCTTT. Protein product: CASSPPRLGTEAFF.

CDR3 sequence (DNA): TGCAGCGTGTCGGGGATCTACGAGCAGTACTTC. This codes for CSVSGIYEQYF. V usage is TRBV29-1 and J usage is TRBJ2-7; maybe TRBD2 (5 bases). Germline V gives CDR1 SQVTM, CDR2 ANQGSEA. The CDR3 spans 11 residues. The ends were cut back, 6 bases at V and 3 bases at J, with 9 bases in the middle.

The chain employs TRBV12-3 or TRBV12-4 and TRBJ2-7; TRBD1 might be the D (5 bases). Deletions cut 0 bases from V and 6 bases from J, with 9 bases between. This CDR3 has 13 residues. CDR3 in amino acids: CASSLASGPEQYF. The CDR3 DNA follows: TGTGCCAGCAGTTTAGCGTCAGGGCCCGAGCAGTACTTC.

The table lists this clone with many counts. The chain carries TRBV11-2 and TRBJ2-7; D is undetermined. CDR3 length: 11 amino acids. The ends were cut back, 4 bases at V and 9 bases at J, with 10 bases in the middle. Germline V gives CDR1 SGHAT, CDR2 FQNNGV. Here the CDR3 DNA reads TGTGCCAGCAGCTCCGCGACAAGGCAGTACTTC. Protein sequence: CASSSATRQYF. The variable domain in full, completed from reference TRBV11-2 and TRBJ2-7, reads EAGVAQSPRYKIIEKRQSVAFWCNPISGHATLYWYQQILGQGPKLLIQFQNNGVVDDSQLPKDRFSAERLKGVDSTLKIQPAKLEDSAVYLCASSSATRQYFGPGTRLTVT.

This chain connects TRBV7-9 to TRBJ2-1; 12 bases line up with TRBD2. The CDR3 consists of 18 residues. Trimming at V came to 0 bases and at J to 2 bases, leaving 5 bases not matched to a gene. The V gene's germline CDR1 is SEHNR and CDR2 FQNEAQ (reference sequence). CDR3 amino acids: CASSLATSGSDPYNEQFF. In DNA form, the CDR3 reads TGTGCCAGCAGCTTAGCGACTAGCGGGAGCGACCCCTACAATGAGCAGTTCTTC.

This sequence joins TRBV6-5 and TRBJ1-6; no firm D call. Germline V gene lookup returns CDR1 MNHEY and CDR2 SVGAGI. Trimming shortened V by 2 bases and J by 7 bases, and 6 bases separated the two germline ends. This CDR3 spans 13 amino acids. The CDR3 DNA reads TGTGCCAGCAGTTACACCGGAAATTCACCCCTCCACTTT. It encodes CASSYTGNSPLHF.

This chain connects TRBV5-1 to TRBJ2-1; 11 nucleotides align to TRBD1. The CDR3 length is 16 residues. Germline V CDR1 and CDR2: SGHRS, YFSETQ. V lost 0 bases to trimming and J lost 6 bases; unmatched junction nucleotides: 5. CDR3 DNA sequence: TGCGCCAGCAGCTTGGGTGGGACAGGGGGTTCCAATGAGCAGTTCTTC. Its protein is CASSLGGTGGSNEQFF. The full variable domain, in which reference TRBV5-1 and TRBJ2-1 provide the parts outside the CDR3, is KAGVTQTPRYLIKTRGQQVTLSCSPISGHRSVSWYQQTPGQGLQFLFEYFSETQRNKGNFPGRFSGRQFSNSRSEMNVSTLELGDSALYLCASSLGGTGGSNEQFFGPGTRLTVL.

The count of this clone is one. The chain carries TRBV6-5 and TRBJ1-2; no firm D call. V gave up 6 bases and J gave up 4 bases, with 9 bases separating them. This CDR3 comprises 12 residues. Germline loops: CDR1 MNHEY, CDR2 SVGAGI. CDR3 loop: CASRDSIYGYTF. DNA of the CDR3: TGTGCCAGCAGGGACTCTATCTATGGCTACACCTTC.

V is TRBV27 and J is TRBJ1-4; D possibly corresponds to TRBD1 (5 bases). With 2 bases removed from V and 0 bases from J, the gap between germline ends came to 7 bases. CDR1 is MNHEY and CDR2 is SMNVEV in the germline V gene (reference sequence). The CDR3 spans 15 residues. In nucleotides, the CDR3 is TGTGCCAGCAGTTTACGGGGGTCAACTAATGAAAAACTGTTTTTT. This gives the protein CASSLRGSTNEKLFF.

The genes are TRBV7-6 and TRBJ1-5, with 8 bases matching TRBD1. The length of the CDR3 is 16 residues. CDR1 and CDR2 from the germline V gene are SGHVS and FNYEAQ. The V gene end was trimmed by 5 bases and the J gene end by 1 base; junction bases not matched to a gene: 7. As DNA, the CDR3 is TGTGCCAGCAGCGAAAGGACAGGGATAAGCAATCAGCCCCAGCATTTT. Amino acid sequence: CASSERTGISNQPQHF.

The chain is built from TRBV3-1 (or the pseudogene TRBV3-2) and TRBJ2-7; TRBD2 aligns across 12 bases. Germline V lookup: CDR1 LGHDT, CDR2 YNNKEL (reference sequence). This CDR3 contains 16 residues. Unmatched junction bases numbered 6, after V lost 1 base and J lost 5 bases. CDR3 sequence: CASSQALTSGSHEQYF. CDR3 bases: TGTGCCAGCAGCCAAGCCCTGACTAGCGGGAGCCACGAGCAGTACTTC.

This chain connects TRBV6-1 to TRBJ1-3, with D possibly matching TRBD1 (5 bases). Trimming removed 0 bases at V and 12 bases at J, with 9 bases between. Germline V lookup: CDR1 MNHNS, CDR2 SASEGT. This CDR3 is built from 12 residues. The CDR3 protein is CASSEARDLIYF. Here the CDR3 DNA reads TGTGCCAGCAGTGAAGCCCGGGACCTCATATATTTT.

This clone appeared once. The V call is TRBV19, the J call TRBJ2-7; 8 bases fit TRBD2. V shed 1 base and J 1 base; nucleotides not matched to a gene: 3. The CDR3 loop spans 15 amino acids. The germline V gene encodes CDR1 LNHDA and CDR2 SQIVND (reference sequence). The CDR3 is CASSIAAGGSYEQYF. In DNA, the CDR3 is TGTGCCAGTAGTATAGCTGCGGGAGGATCCTACGAGCAGTACTTC.

V and J are TRBV11-1 and TRBJ2-1; 7 nucleotides align to TRBD2. The germline gives CDR1 SGHAT, CDR2 FQDESV (reference sequence). The CDR3 has 15 amino acids. After removal of 5 bases from V and 4 bases from J, the junction contained 8 bases not matched to a gene. This chain's CDR3 is CASSPDRDYYNEQFF. CDR3 in DNA: TGTGCCAGCAGCCCAGACCGGGACTATTACAATGAGCAGTTCTTC.

The chain links TRBV14 to TRBJ2-5; TRBD2 aligns across 15 bases. V shed 1 base and J 5 bases; nucleotides not matched to a gene: 8. The CDR3 has 18 amino acids. Germline V gene data show CDR1 as SGHDN and CDR2 as FVKESK. The CDR3, as DNA: TGTGCCAGCAGCCAAGCAGCTGGGACTAGCGGGAGGAGGGAGACCCAGTACTTC. This encodes CASSQAAGTSGRRETQYF.

This chain links TRBV28 with TRBJ1-2, with D possibly matching TRBD1 (5 bases). Germline V gene data show CDR1 as MDHEN and CDR2 as SYDVKM. V lost 3 bases and J 8 bases, leaving 7 bases between the germline ends. This CDR3 comprises 11 residues. CDR3 coding DNA: TGTGCCAGCAGTTTTGGGGGGGGCTACACCTTC. This codes for CASSFGGGYTF.

The chain combines TRBV3-1 (or the pseudogene TRBV3-2) with TRBJ1-5, with D hard to call. The CDR3 is 12 residues long. Trimming took 1 base from V and 7 from J, leaving 5 bases between them. Germline CDR1 reads LGHDT; CDR2 reads YNNKEL (reference sequence). In DNA, the CDR3 is TGTGCCAGCAGCCAAGGCCAACAGCCCCAGCATTTT. The encoded protein is CASSQGQQPQHF.

The chain employs TRBV18 and TRBJ1-2, with 9 positions matching TRBD1. V dropped 3 bases and J dropped 7; count of bases not matched to a gene: 9. The CDR3 is 15 amino acids. Looked up from germline, CDR1 is KGHSH and CDR2 is LQKENI. The CDR3 DNA reads TGTGCCAGCTCACCCGAGGGACAGGGAGTCCGTGGCTACACCTTC. Translating it yields CASSPEGQGVRGYTF.

The chain carries TRBV27 and TRBJ2-1, with 8 nucleotides matching TRBD2. The V and J ends lost 10 bases and 3 bases, in that order; junction bases with no gene match: 8. CDR3 length: 14 residues. Germline loops: CDR1 MNHEY, CDR2 SMNVEV (reference sequence). The CDR3 nucleotides read TGTGCCACCCGGGGGCTAGCGGGCTACAATGAGCAGTTCTTC. It is translated as CATRGLAGYNEQFF.

The chain links TRBV5-1 to TRBJ2-7, with 8 bases that match TRBD1. The CDR3 is 15 amino acids. Germline-derived CDR1 and CDR2 are SGHRS and YFSETQ. V dropped 0 bases and J dropped 1; count of bases not matched to a gene: 3. The CDR3 region is CASSLGGTGSYEQYF. CDR3 DNA sequence: TGCGCCAGCAGCTTGGGAGGGACAGGATCCTACGAGCAGTACTTC.